The next 22 T cell receptor beta chains were all read from a single sample in a study of cytomegalovirus exposure and HLA in healthy donors. The PCR was carried out with 60 Vbeta primers and 13 Jbeta primers. Generated by immunoSEQ multiplex PCR, the TCRdb table keeps only in-frame clones and is missing some. The sample carries roughly 190,000 clones, roughly a tenth recorded once. The sequenced material came from PBMCs. The receptors here all came from a woman aged 25 to 39 in good health and CMV-seropositive.

J is TRBJ1-2 and V is TRBV2; no firm D call. Germline-derived CDR1 and CDR2 are SNHLY and FYNNEI. The CDR3 consists of 15 residues. The germline V and J ends were trimmed by 2 bases and 0 bases, with 10 bases remaining between them. The CDR3 sequence: CASSESHTTNYGYTF. The CDR3 nucleotides read TGTGCCAGCAGTGAAAGCCATACTACTAACTATGGCTACACCTTC. The variable domain in full, with the rest retrieved from reference TRBV2 and TRBJ1-2, is EPEVTQTPSHQVTQMGQEVILRCVPISNHLYFYWYRQILGQKVEFLVSFYNNEISEKSEIFDDQFSVERPDGSNFTLKIRSTKLEDSAMYFCASSESHTTNYGYTFGSGTRLTVV.

V gene TRBV11-2 combines with J gene TRBJ1-4, with D perhaps matching TRBD1 (6 bases). The CDR3 has 17 residues. The V gene lost 2 bases and the J gene lost 4 bases, with 17 bases spanning the gap. Germline lookup yields CDR1 SGHAT and CDR2 FQNNGV. CDR3 coding DNA: TGTGCCAGCAGCTTAACAGGCTACTGGGGGCTTAATGAAAAACTGTTTTTT. Its translation is CASSLTGYWGLNEKLFF.

The CDR3 region has the DNA TGTGCCAGCAGCCCGGGACAGGGATACAATGAGCAGTTCTTC. This gives the protein CASSPGQGYNEQFF. The genes are TRBV11-1 and TRBJ2-1, with 9 positions matching TRBD1. The germline CDR1 and CDR2 sequences are SGHAT and FQDESV (reference sequence). The CDR3 covers 14 residues. The V segment lost 5 bases and the J segment 4 bases; nucleotides outside the gene matches: 3.

This clone was recorded a few times. CDR3 protein: CASSLGGSQGYGYTF. CDR3 nucleotides: TGTGCCAGCAGCTTAGGAGGCAGTCAGGGCTATGGCTACACCTTC. The chain uses TRBV11-2 and TRBJ1-2; D possibly corresponds to TRBD1 (5 bases). Germline values: CDR1 SGHAT, CDR2 FQNNGV. Trimming shortened V by 1 base and J by 4 bases, and 13 bases separated the two germline ends. There are 15 residues in the CDR3.

This clone was counted a few times. The rearrangement links TRBV19 to TRBJ2-1; 11 bases map to TRBD1. Germline V gene sequence: CDR1 LNHDA, CDR2 SQIVND (reference sequence). CDR3 length: 14 residues. The junction had 7 bases not matched to a gene; V was cut back by 10 bases and J by 5 bases. The CDR3 bases are TGTGCCACCTTGGGGACAGGGGGTGACAATGAGCAGTTCTTC. Protein sequence: CATLGTGGDNEQFF.

This clone was counted a few times. This chain uses TRBV11-2 with TRBJ2-7, with 12 bases matching TRBD2. This CDR3 region has 17 residues. Per germline, CDR1 SGHAT and CDR2 FQNNGV. J gave up 5 bases and V 5 bases, and 13 bases lay outside the gene matches. The CDR3 nucleotides read TGTGCCAGCAGCGCTCACCCTAGCGGGAGGGCCGACCACGAGCAGTACTTC. Translation: CASSAHPSGRADHEQYF.

There are a few counts of this clone. The chain uses TRBV6-1 and TRBJ2-1; 10 bases line up with TRBD2. J gave up 8 bases and V 3 bases, and 7 bases lay outside the gene matches. Per the germline V gene, CDR1 is MNHNS and CDR2 is SASEGT. This CDR3 is built from 15 residues. The CDR3 here is CASSDLAGVSDEQFF. CDR3 nucleotide sequence: TGTGCCAGCAGTGACCTAGCGGGAGTATCTGATGAGCAGTTCTTC.

This clone was seen a few times. V is TRBV15 and J is TRBJ1-2, with D unresolved. This CDR3 has 13 amino acids. With 4 bases removed from V and 4 bases from J, the gap between germline ends came to 10 bases. Germline V CDR1 and CDR2: LNHNV, YYDKDF (reference sequence). The CDR3 here is CATSTPRVYGYTF. The CDR3 DNA reads as TGTGCCACCAGCACTCCCCGGGTCTATGGCTACACCTTC.

This clone was counted a few times. The chain combines TRBV5-8 with TRBJ2-7; TRBD1 agrees at 10 bases. After removal of 3 bases from V and 2 bases from J, the junction contained 2 bases not matched to a gene. Per the germline V gene, CDR1 is SGHTS and CDR2 is YDEGEE. The CDR3 runs 14 residues. The CDR3 loop is CASSYGQGAYEQYF. In DNA, the CDR3 is TGTGCCAGCAGCTATGGACAGGGGGCCTACGAGCAGTACTTC.

This clone has only a few counts. This chain connects TRBV6-1 to TRBJ1-2; D might be TRBD1 (5 bases). V shed 1 base and J shed 4 bases, with 10 bases lying between them. Germline CDR1 reads MNHNS; CDR2 reads SASEGT. The CDR3 is 14 residues long. The CDR3 nucleotides read TGTGCCAGCAGTGAAGGGGGGACTCTCTATGGCTACACCTTC. Its protein product is CASSEGGTLYGYTF.

The chain employs TRBV19 and TRBJ2-7, with 8 bases that match TRBD2. The CDR3 is 15 residues long. V lost 7 bases, J lost 0 bases, and 8 bases stayed unmatched. The germline V gene encodes CDR1 LNHDA and CDR2 SQIVND (reference sequence). CDR3 loop: CASTQTSASSYEQYF. The CDR3 DNA sequence: TGTGCCAGTACCCAGACTAGCGCGAGCTCCTACGAGCAGTACTTC. Variable domain in full (rest from reference TRBV19 and TRBJ2-7): DGGITQSPKYLFRKEGQNVTLSCEQNLNHDAMYWYRQDPGQGLRLIYYSQIVNDFQKGDIAEGYSVSREKKESFPLTVTSAQKNPTAFYLCASTQTSASSYEQYFGPGTRLTVT.

The chain uses TRBV7-6 and TRBJ2-3, with 9 bases lining up with TRBD2. The J segment lost 4 bases and the V segment lost 4 bases, leaving 9 bases of the junction unmatched. CDR1 and CDR2 (germline): SGHVS, FNYEAQ. This CDR3 spans 16 amino acids. CDR3 DNA sequence: TGTGCCAGCAGCTCGTCTAGCGGGATTAGCGCAGATACGCAGTATTTT. Protein sequence: CASSSSSGISADTQYF.

In this sample, this clone turned up a few times. The chain uses TRBV19 and TRBJ2-2, with D tentatively TRBD1 (7 bases). The CDR3 consists of 14 residues. Per germline, CDR1 LNHDA and CDR2 SQIVND (reference sequence). Written as DNA, the CDR3 is TGTGCTTCTCGGGGGACAGCCAACACCGGGGAGCTGTTTTTT. Translated, it gives CASRGTANTGELFF.

This clone was seen more than once but under ten times. The chain combines TRBV20-1 with TRBJ2-7, with D possibly TRBD1 on 5 matching bases. Deletions cut 1 base from V and 7 bases from J, with 5 bases between. The CDR3 is 10 residues long. The germline CDR1 and CDR2 sequences are DFQATT and SNEGSKA (reference sequence). In nucleotides, the CDR3 is TGCAGTGCTAGAGCAGGGGAGCAGTACTTC. Translation gives CSARAGEQYF.

This clone showed up just once. V is TRBV5-1 and J is TRBJ2-6, with D possibly being TRBD2 (5 bases). Per the germline V gene, CDR1 is SGHRS and CDR2 is YFSETQ. This CDR3 has 16 amino acids. V was pared by 0 bases and J by 4 bases, with 11 bases between. The CDR3 is CASSLGRRSGANVLTF. For the CDR3, the DNA is TGCGCCAGCAGCTTGGGGCGGAGGTCCGGGGCCAACGTCCTGACTTTC.

The V gene is TRBV13, the J gene TRBJ2-3, with D uncertain. The CDR3 has 15 amino acids. Germline V gene data show CDR1 as PRHDT and CDR2 as FYEKMQ (reference sequence). Trimming cost V 3 bases and J 3 bases, with 13 bases left between them. The CDR3 loop is CASSFEGGRTDTQYF. DNA of the CDR3: TGTGCCAGCAGCTTTGAAGGCGGAAGGACAGATACGCAGTATTTT.

The sample holds a few counts of this clone. V gene TRBV4-1 combines with J gene TRBJ2-3; 9 bases map to TRBD1. The germline V gene encodes CDR1 MGHRA and CDR2 YSYEKL. J lost 4 bases, V lost 4 bases, and 6 bases had no gene match. CDR3 length: 15 amino acids. The CDR3 coding sequence is TGCGCCAGCAGCCGCCCGGGACAGGGCTCAGATACGCAGTATTTT. Amino acid sequence: CASSRPGQGSDTQYF.

V and J are TRBV7-9 and TRBJ2-3; D is ambiguous. V was clipped by 3 bases and J by 4 bases, with 14 bases between them. CDR1 and CDR2 from the germline V gene are SEHNR and FQNEAQ (reference sequence). The CDR3 runs to 15 residues. The CDR3 here is CASSFAPLGADTQYF. Here the CDR3 DNA reads TGTGCCAGCAGCTTTGCGCCTTTGGGCGCAGATACGCAGTATTTT.

This clone was detected a few times. DNA for the CDR3: TGTGCCAGCAGTGAACGCGGGAGAGGAAATGAGCAGTTCTTC. It translates to CASSERGRGNEQFF. The rearrangement uses TRBV6-1 and TRBJ2-1; 7 bases are a match to TRBD2. Germline assignment: CDR1 MNHNS and CDR2 SASEGT. The CDR3 loop spans 14 amino acids. Losses at the gene ends were 2 bases for V and 7 bases for J; bases not matched to a gene: 5.

This clone was picked up a small number of times. The chain combines TRBV2 with TRBJ2-1; a possible D gene is TRBD2 (6 bases). Trimming shortened V by 7 bases and J by 1 base, and 14 bases separated the two germline ends. This CDR3 region has 15 residues. CDR1 SNHLY and CDR2 FYNNEI come from the germline V gene. In DNA form, the CDR3 reads TGTGCCAGCAAAGGAGTAGCGGTTTCCTACAATGAGCAGTTCTTC. Amino acid sequence: CASKGVAVSYNEQFF.

This clone was seen a few times. V usage is TRBV7-9 and J usage is TRBJ2-3; 8 bases agree with TRBD2. The CDR3 loop spans 17 amino acids. From germline, CDR1 is SEHNR and CDR2 FQNEAQ (reference sequence). The trim removed 4 bases at V and 2 bases at J, leaving 11 bases unmatched. Here the CDR3 DNA reads TGTGCCAGCAGCTCCCCCTCAGCGGGAGACCCCACAGATACGCAGTATTTT. It codes for CASSSPSAGDPTDTQYF.

This clone was found a few times. CDR3 DNA sequence: TGCAGCGCGAACATTCGGACAGGGGGGACTGAAGCTTTCTTT. It is translated as CSANIRTGGTEAFF. The chain has TRBV29-1 and TRBJ1-1, with TRBD1 matching 10 bases. The CDR3 sequence is 14 residues long. Unmatched junction bases numbered 10, after V lost 7 bases and J lost 5 bases. Germline V CDR1 and CDR2: SQVTM, ANQGSEA.